These T cell receptor beta chains were read from a single sample in a study of cytomegalovirus exposure and HLA in healthy donors. Produced via immunoSEQ multiplex PCR; TCRdb's table is partial and in-frame only. The table shows about 240,000 clones, with around 87% occurring only once. Sample: PBMCs. The receptors were sampled from a woman aged 25 to 45 in good health and CMV-seropositive. Both conserved end residues are part of each CDR3. The order of the fields is V gene, D gene, J gene, clone size, CDR3 protein, CDR3 DNA. D genes are given only for firm matches. Some rows have no size entry. The others give once, few or many, or a class for an expanded clone.

v_call: TRBV19; d_call: TRBD1; j_call: TRBJ1-2; clone_size: few; cdr3_aa: CASSNLPGQGRYTF; cdr3_nt: TGTGCCAGTAGTAACTTGCCGGGACAGGGCCGCTACACCTTC
v_call: TRBV19; d_call: -; j_call: TRBJ2-5; clone_size: -; cdr3_aa: CASSVDSHQETQYF; cdr3_nt: TGTGCCAGTAGTGTCGACAGCCACCAAGAGACCCAGTACTTC
v_call: TRBV10-2; d_call: TRBD1; j_call: TRBJ1-5; clone_size: -; cdr3_aa: CASSESDRVGPQHF; cdr3_nt: TGCGCCAGCAGTGAGTCCGACAGGGTAGGGCCCCAGCATTTT
v_call: TRBV29-1; d_call: -; j_call: TRBJ1-3; clone_size: -; cdr3_aa: CSVVFGGGNTTYF; cdr3_nt: -
v_call: TRBV4-2; d_call: -; j_call: TRBJ2-6; clone_size: -; cdr3_aa: CASSQDRQGSGANVLTF; cdr3_nt: TGTGCCAGCAGCCAAGATAGGCAGGGCTCTGGGGCCAACGTCCTGACTTTC
v_call: TRBV19; d_call: -; j_call: TRBJ1-2; clone_size: -; cdr3_aa: CASISRLNDGYTF; cdr3_nt: TGTGCCAGTATCTCACGACTCAACGATGGCTACACCTTC
v_call: TRBV7-7; d_call: TRBD2; j_call: TRBJ2-7; clone_size: -; cdr3_aa: CAIQTGHSGRCPPREQYF; cdr3_nt: TGTGCTATTCAGACAGGGCATAGCGGGAGATGCCCCCCTCGCGAGCAGTACTTC
v_call: TRBV2; d_call: -; j_call: TRBJ2-2; clone_size: -; cdr3_aa: CASSEIRGTWYSNTGELFF; cdr3_nt: TGTGCCAGCAGCGAGATCCGGGGAACATGGTACTCGAACACCGGGGAGCTGTTTTTT
v_call: TRBV9; d_call: TRBD2; j_call: TRBJ2-3; clone_size: -; cdr3_aa: CASSPASGTLDTQYF; cdr3_nt: TGTGCCAGCAGCCCTGCTAGCGGGACGTTGGATACGCAGTATTTT
v_call: TRBV9; d_call: -; j_call: TRBJ1-1; clone_size: -; cdr3_aa: CASSASGVNTEAFF; cdr3_nt: TGTGCCAGCAGCGCCTCAGGGGTTAACACTGAAGCTTTCTTT
v_call: TRBV27; d_call: -; j_call: TRBJ2-1; clone_size: -; cdr3_aa: CASSLLWQSSYNEQFF; cdr3_nt: TGTGCCAGCAGTTTATTGTGGCAAAGCTCCTACAATGAGCAGTTCTTC
v_call: TRBV27; d_call: -; j_call: TRBJ1-1; clone_size: -; cdr3_aa: CASTGGFGAFF; cdr3_nt: TGTGCCAGCACTGGCGGGTTTGGAGCTTTCTTT
v_call: TRBV19; d_call: -; j_call: TRBJ2-6; clone_size: -; cdr3_aa: CASSIGEVSGANVLTF; cdr3_nt: TGTGCCAGTAGTATAGGAGAGGTCTCTGGGGCCAACGTCCTGACTTTC
v_call: TRBV6-5; d_call: TRBD2; j_call: TRBJ2-7; clone_size: -; cdr3_aa: CASSSPERGTYEQYF; cdr3_nt: TGTGCCAGCAGTTCCCCGGAGCGGGGGACCTACGAGCAGTACTTC
v_call: TRBV7-7; d_call: TRBD2; j_call: TRBJ2-3; clone_size: -; cdr3_aa: CASSPLTGGPGTDTQYF; cdr3_nt: TGTGCCAGCAGCCCACTCACGGGGGGGCCTGGCACAGATACGCAGTATTTT
v_call: TRBV4-2; d_call: TRBD1; j_call: TRBJ1-4; clone_size: -; cdr3_aa: CASSQDRAANEKLFF; cdr3_nt: TGTGCCAGCAGCCAGGACAGGGCAGCTAATGAAAAACTGTTTTTT
v_call: TRBV12-5; d_call: TRBD1; j_call: TRBJ2-2; clone_size: -; cdr3_aa: CASGPDREWLSTGELFF; cdr3_nt: TGTGCTAGTGGTCCAGACAGGGAATGGCTCTCTACCGGGGAGCTGTTTTTT
v_call: TRBV27; d_call: -; j_call: TRBJ1-1; clone_size: once; cdr3_aa: CASSLSERGGSFTEAFF; cdr3_nt: TGTGCCAGCAGTTTATCGGAGAGGGGCGGGAGTTTCACTGAAGCTTTCTTT
v_call: TRBV5-1; d_call: -; j_call: TRBJ2-1; clone_size: -; cdr3_aa: CASSLGFRGGEQFF; cdr3_nt: TGCGCCAGCAGCTTGGGGTTTAGAGGCGGCGAGCAGTTCTTC
v_call: TRBV19; d_call: TRBD2; j_call: TRBJ2-2; clone_size: -; cdr3_aa: CASTKSGFGTSGSHTGELFF; cdr3_nt: TGTGCCAGTACCAAATCAGGTTTCGGCACTAGCGGGAGCCACACCGGGGAGCTGTTTTTT
v_call: TRBV9; d_call: TRBD2; j_call: TRBJ2-3; clone_size: -; cdr3_aa: CASSPRTGGPGGDTQYF; cdr3_nt: TGTGCCAGCAGCCCGAGGACGGGAGGCCCCGGGGGAGATACGCAGTATTTT
v_call: TRBV28; d_call: TRBD1; j_call: TRBJ1-5; clone_size: -; cdr3_aa: CASRDRAVQPQHF; cdr3_nt: TGTGCCAGCAGGGACAGGGCTGTTCAGCCCCAGCATTTT
v_call: TRBV30; d_call: -; j_call: TRBJ1-2; clone_size: -; cdr3_aa: CAWSASSYRGGRRYTF; cdr3_nt: TGTGCCTGGAGTGCTTCCTCCTACCGTGGAGGGAGGCGCTACACCTTC
v_call: TRBV5-1; d_call: TRBD2; j_call: TRBJ2-1; clone_size: -; cdr3_aa: CASSLSGNYNEQFF; cdr3_nt: TGCGCCAGCAGCTTGAGCGGGAATTACAATGAGCAGTTCTTC
v_call: TRBV6-1; d_call: TRBD2; j_call: TRBJ2-7; clone_size: -; cdr3_aa: CASSGDRGIIAGLSYEQYF; cdr3_nt: TGTGCCAGCAGTGGGGATCGGGGGATCATAGCGGGGCTATCCTACGAGCAGTACTTC
v_call: TRBV15; d_call: TRBD2; j_call: TRBJ2-1; clone_size: -; cdr3_aa: CATSRAGPPQGTSGRPGNEQFF; cdr3_nt: TGTGCCACCAGCAGAGCAGGCCCACCCCAGGGGACTAGCGGGAGGCCAGGGAATGAGCAGTTCTTC
v_call: TRBV4-1; d_call: -; j_call: TRBJ2-1; clone_size: -; cdr3_aa: CASSQGRMRAYNEQFF; cdr3_nt: TGCGCCAGCAGCCAAGGTAGGATGCGGGCATACAATGAGCAGTTCTTC
v_call: TRBV10-1; d_call: TRBD1; j_call: TRBJ2-7; clone_size: -; cdr3_aa: CASSESGGQGTGEQYF; cdr3_nt: TGCGCCAGCAGTGAGTCTGGAGGACAGGGAACGGGCGAGCAGTACTTC
v_call: TRBV7-8; d_call: -; j_call: TRBJ2-2; clone_size: -; cdr3_aa: CASSPGALEGTGELFF; cdr3_nt: TGTGCCAGCAGCCCAGGGGCTCTTGAGGGCACCGGGGAGCTGTTTTTT
v_call: TRBV5-1; d_call: -; j_call: TRBJ2-2; clone_size: -; cdr3_aa: CASFPTGSTGELFF; cdr3_nt: TGCGCCAGCTTCCCAACAGGAAGCACCGGGGAGCTGTTTTTT
v_call: TRBV30; d_call: TRBD1; j_call: TRBJ1-2; clone_size: -; cdr3_aa: CAWSVLLRGQGKVYGYTF; cdr3_nt: TGTGCCTGGAGTGTACTCCTTAGGGGACAGGGGAAAGTATATGGCTACACCTTC
v_call: TRBV11-2; d_call: -; j_call: TRBJ1-4; clone_size: -; cdr3_aa: CASSLVPGREKLFF; cdr3_nt: TGTGCCAGCAGCTTAGTCCCAGGGCGTGAAAAACTGTTTTTT
v_call: TRBV4-2; d_call: -; j_call: TRBJ2-3; clone_size: -; cdr3_aa: CASSQVSVEPDTQYF; cdr3_nt: TGTGCCAGCAGCCAAGTGTCGGTAGAGCCAGATACGCAGTATTTT
v_call: TRBV6-1; d_call: -; j_call: TRBJ2-5; clone_size: -; cdr3_aa: CASSRTRETQYF; cdr3_nt: TGTGCCAGCAGTCGAACGAGGGAGACCCAGTACTTC
v_call: TRBV30; d_call: TRBD2; j_call: TRBJ2-2; clone_size: -; cdr3_aa: CAWSVAGGFTGELFF; cdr3_nt: TGTGCCTGGAGTGTAGCGGGAGGGTTCACCGGGGAGCTGTTTTTT
v_call: TRBV19; d_call: TRBD1; j_call: TRBJ1-1; clone_size: -; cdr3_aa: CASSIGTGGTEAFF; cdr3_nt: TGTGCCAGTAGTATCGGGACAGGGGGCACTGAAGCTTTCTTT
v_call: TRBV15; d_call: -; j_call: TRBJ1-5; clone_size: -; cdr3_aa: CATSRDTGHISNQPQHF; cdr3_nt: TGTGCCACCAGCAGAGATACGGGACACATTAGCAATCAGCCCCAGCATTTT
v_call: TRBV27; d_call: -; j_call: TRBJ2-1; clone_size: few; cdr3_aa: CASGSAGYNEQFF; cdr3_nt: TGTGCCAGCGGTTCGGCGGGGTACAATGAGCAGTTCTTC
v_call: TRBV7-2; d_call: -; j_call: TRBJ1-3; clone_size: -; cdr3_aa: CASSFSSPPGTIYF; cdr3_nt: TGTGCCAGCAGCTTCTCTAGCCCCCCGGGCACCATATATTTT
v_call: TRBV5-1; d_call: -; j_call: TRBJ1-4; clone_size: -; cdr3_aa: CASSLRGFTNEKLFF; cdr3_nt: TGCGCCAGCAGCCTGAGGGGGTTTACTAATGAAAAACTGTTTTTT
v_call: TRBV7-3; d_call: -; j_call: TRBJ2-7; clone_size: -; cdr3_aa: CASSLYRGGAYEQYF; cdr3_nt: TGTGCCAGCAGCTTATACAGGGGGGGAGCCTACGAGCAGTACTTC
v_call: TRBV5-1; d_call: -; j_call: TRBJ1-3; clone_size: -; cdr3_aa: CASKQDPHSGNTIYF; cdr3_nt: TGCGCCAGTAAACAGGACCCCCACTCTGGAAACACCATATATTTT
v_call: TRBV5-1; d_call: -; j_call: TRBJ2-2; clone_size: -; cdr3_aa: CASSLLPVAGELFF; cdr3_nt: TGCGCCAGCAGCTTACTGCCGGTCGCCGGGGAGCTGTTTTTT
v_call: TRBV5-1; d_call: TRBD2; j_call: TRBJ2-2; clone_size: once; cdr3_aa: CASTLTVSSGSLRPGELFF; cdr3_nt: TGCGCCAGCACTTTAACGGTGTCTAGCGGGAGTCTTCGGCCCGGGGAGCTGTTTTTT
v_call: TRBV7-9; d_call: TRBD2; j_call: TRBJ2-7; clone_size: -; cdr3_aa: CASSSMRGGEQYF; cdr3_nt: TGTGCCAGCAGCTCCATGCGGGGGGGCGAGCAGTACTTC
v_call: TRBV9; d_call: TRBD2; j_call: TRBJ2-2; clone_size: -; cdr3_aa: CASSPLAGANTGELFF; cdr3_nt: TGTGCCAGCAGCCCACTAGCGGGTGCGAACACCGGGGAGCTGTTTTTT
v_call: TRBV27; d_call: -; j_call: TRBJ1-1; clone_size: -; cdr3_aa: CASSLSAGAHTEAFF; cdr3_nt: TGTGCCAGCAGTTTATCTGCAGGGGCACACACTGAGGCTTTCTTT
v_call: TRBV4-1; d_call: TRBD2; j_call: TRBJ2-3; clone_size: -; cdr3_aa: CASSQGLAGRTDTQYF; cdr3_nt: TGCGCCAGCAGCCAAGGACTAGCGGGGAGAACAGATACGCAGTATTTT
v_call: TRBV30; d_call: -; j_call: TRBJ1-1; clone_size: -; cdr3_aa: CAWRRNTEAFF; cdr3_nt: TGTGCCTGGAGGCGGAACACTGAAGCTTTCTTT
v_call: TRBV28; d_call: -; j_call: TRBJ1-2; clone_size: -; cdr3_aa: CASMEVGGNGYTF; cdr3_nt: TGTGCCAGCATGGAAGTGGGAGGGAATGGCTACACCTTC
v_call: TRBV7-6; d_call: TRBD2; j_call: TRBJ2-5; clone_size: -; cdr3_aa: CASSHQLAAETQYF; cdr3_nt: TGTGCCAGCAGCCATCAACTAGCGGCAGAGACCCAGTACTTC
v_call: TRBV5-6; d_call: -; j_call: TRBJ1-3; clone_size: -; cdr3_aa: CASSGGERVSGNTIYF; cdr3_nt: TGTGCCAGCAGCGGGGGGGAGAGGGTCTCTGGAAACACCATATATTTT
v_call: TRBV2; d_call: -; j_call: TRBJ1-2; clone_size: few; cdr3_aa: CARTGLHGYTF; cdr3_nt: TGTGCCAGAACGGGGTTGCATGGCTACACCTTC
v_call: TRBV6-5; d_call: TRBD1; j_call: TRBJ1-2; clone_size: once; cdr3_aa: CASSESGQRYGYTF; cdr3_nt: TGTGCCAGCAGTGAGTCGGGACAGCGCTATGGCTACACCTTC
v_call: TRBV19; d_call: -; j_call: TRBJ1-1; clone_size: -; cdr3_aa: CASKQSGDYTEAFF; cdr3_nt: TGTGCCAGTAAACAGTCAGGGGATTACACTGAAGCTTTCTTT
v_call: TRBV28; d_call: -; j_call: TRBJ1-2; clone_size: -; cdr3_aa: CASSSGGSYGYTF; cdr3_nt: TGTGCCAGCAGTTCTGGGGGGAGCTATGGCTACACCTTC
v_call: TRBV6-5; d_call: TRBD2; j_call: TRBJ2-7; clone_size: -; cdr3_aa: CASSRAGDAYEQYF; cdr3_nt: TGTGCCAGCAGTCGAGCGGGAGACGCCTACGAGCAGTACTTC
v_call: TRBV7-2; d_call: TRBD1; j_call: TRBJ2-7; clone_size: -; cdr3_aa: CASSPRAGQGWYEQYF; cdr3_nt: TGTGCCAGCAGCCCTAGGGCGGGACAGGGGTGGTACGAGCAGTACTTC
v_call: TRBV9; d_call: -; j_call: TRBJ1-4; clone_size: -; cdr3_aa: CASSASGSEKLFF; cdr3_nt: TGTGCCAGCAGCGCAAGCGGGAGCGAAAAACTGTTTTTT